This T cell receptor beta chain was captured in a study of Ad26.COV2.S vaccination and SARS-CoV-2 variants. For the study at large: Trial arm assignment for the donor was COV1001 Ad26.COV2.S. Study-level findings and limits: Substantial breadth was reportedly displayed by spike-specific CD8+ and CD4+ T cell responses after vaccination. The placebo group had lower spike-specific TCR breadth than the vaccine recipients did.

The germline V gene encodes CDR1 SGHDT and CDR2 YYEEEE. Trimming took off 4 bases at V and 0 bases at J, with 11 bases between the two ends. This CDR3 contains 15 residues. Some clones are missing from TCRdb's copy, which holds only in-frame ones; the method was immunoSEQ multiplex PCR. Of about 410,000 clones listed, about 88% are singletons. Treatment defined: some 20 received Ad26.COV2.S at low or high dose, single or two shots; 5 received placebo; per-sample allocation not given. After the first vaccine or placebo injection, samples were drawn on day 63. At a Boston site, the person donating was an adult of 18-55 years. A word on this clone: Its antigen is unidentified.

Material: peripheral blood, obtained in a trial of Ad26.COV2.S vaccine versus placebo. This TCR was sampled from a person aged 18 to 59 who received the Ad26.COV2.S COVID-19 vaccine or a placebo. V gene TRBV5-6 combines with J gene TRBJ2-4; D is ambiguous. The CDR3 is CASSPLVPAKNIQYF. The CDR3 bases are TGTGCCAGCAGCCCTCTTGTTCCAGCCAAAAACATTCAGTACTTC.